This entry lists 5 T cell receptor beta chains sequenced from one sample in a study of T cells expressing NK-cell markers. After re-calling the 5' RACE reads, TCRdb lists one entry per CDR3 protein, DNA absent. The sample features some 460,000 distinct CDR3 sequences, with 1.4% to 1.5% in its top ten. The sample comprised blood T cells: a sorted CD56 or NKG2C T cell subset, CD4+ or CD8+ T cells, or bulk PBMC T cells (not recorded which). These receptor sequences come from a woman aged 45-65 years in good health.

The rearrangement uses TRBV6-4 and TRBJ2-3; TCRdb calls TRBD1, which cannot be checked without DNA. The CDR3 has 17 amino acids. Per the germline V gene, CDR1 is MRHNA and CDR2 is SNTAGT. This CDR3 reads CASSLTPGVGGTDTQYF.

The rearrangement uses TRBV12-3 or TRBV12-4 and TRBJ1-2. The CDR3 loop spans 14 amino acids. CDR3 protein: CASSLSIAGLGYTF.

V is TRBV19 and J is TRBJ2-5; the TCRdb D gene call, TRBD1, has no DNA to confirm it. Germline loops: CDR1 LNHDA, CDR2 SQIVND (reference sequence). This CDR3 has 17 residues. The CDR3 region is CASSIIGGFTSQETQYF.

CDR3 amino acids: CASSISGRAFNEQFF. The chain has TRBV5-1 and TRBJ2-1; the D call from TCRdb, TRBD2, cannot be confirmed without DNA. The CDR3 totals 15 residues. Germline V gene data show CDR1 as SGHRS and CDR2 as YFSETQ.

The rearrangement joins TRBV20-1 to TRBJ1-5; TCRdb's D call, TRBD1, is unchecked because there is no DNA. CDR1 and CDR2 (germline): DFQATT, SNEGSKA (reference sequence). The CDR3 covers 15 residues. The CDR3 spells CSAREADRSNQPQHF.